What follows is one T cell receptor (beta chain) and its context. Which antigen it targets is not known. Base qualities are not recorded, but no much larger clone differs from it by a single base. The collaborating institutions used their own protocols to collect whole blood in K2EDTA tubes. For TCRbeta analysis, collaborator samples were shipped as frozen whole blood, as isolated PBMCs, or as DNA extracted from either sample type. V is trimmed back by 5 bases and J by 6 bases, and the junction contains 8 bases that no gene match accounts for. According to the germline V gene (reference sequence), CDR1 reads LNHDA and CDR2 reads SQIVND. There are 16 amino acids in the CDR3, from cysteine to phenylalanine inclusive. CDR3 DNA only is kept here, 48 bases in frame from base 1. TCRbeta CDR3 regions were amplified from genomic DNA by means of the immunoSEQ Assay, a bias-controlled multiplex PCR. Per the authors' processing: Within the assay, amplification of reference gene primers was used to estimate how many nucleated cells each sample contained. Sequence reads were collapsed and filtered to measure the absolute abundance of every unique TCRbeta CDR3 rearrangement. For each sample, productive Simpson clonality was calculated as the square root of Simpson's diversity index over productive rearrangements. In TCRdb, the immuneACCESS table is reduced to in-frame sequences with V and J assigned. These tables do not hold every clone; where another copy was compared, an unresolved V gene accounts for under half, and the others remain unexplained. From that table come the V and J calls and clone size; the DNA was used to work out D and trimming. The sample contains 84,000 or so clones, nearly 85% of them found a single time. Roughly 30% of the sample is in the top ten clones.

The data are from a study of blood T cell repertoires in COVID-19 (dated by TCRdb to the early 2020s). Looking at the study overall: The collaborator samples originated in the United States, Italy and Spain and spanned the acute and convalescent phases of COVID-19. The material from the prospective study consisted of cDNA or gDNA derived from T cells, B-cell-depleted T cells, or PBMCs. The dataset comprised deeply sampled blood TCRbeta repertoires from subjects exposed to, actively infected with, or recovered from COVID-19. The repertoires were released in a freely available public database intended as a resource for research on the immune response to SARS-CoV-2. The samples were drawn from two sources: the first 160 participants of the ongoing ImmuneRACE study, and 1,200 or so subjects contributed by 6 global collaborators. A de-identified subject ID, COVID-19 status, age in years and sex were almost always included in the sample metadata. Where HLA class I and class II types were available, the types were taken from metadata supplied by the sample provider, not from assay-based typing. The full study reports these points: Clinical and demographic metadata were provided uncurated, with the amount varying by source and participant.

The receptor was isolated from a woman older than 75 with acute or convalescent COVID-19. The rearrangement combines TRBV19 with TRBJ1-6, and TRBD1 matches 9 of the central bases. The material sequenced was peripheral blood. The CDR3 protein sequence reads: CASSPRPGQGNSPLHF. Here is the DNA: TGTGCCAGTAGTCCCCGGCCGGGACAGGGTAATTCACCCCTCCACTTT.